These T cell receptor beta chains were read from a single sample in a study of Ad26.COV2.S vaccination and SARS-CoV-2 variants. Only in-frame clones appear in the TCRdb table, and some are missing; sequencing was by immunoSEQ multiplex PCR. Found here are about 430,000 clones, 75% to 95% of them singletons; the top ten hold approximately 12%. The sample consisted of peripheral blood, taken in a trial of Ad26.COV2.S vaccine versus placebo. The receptor source for this set is a person aged 18-60 years who received the Ad26.COV2.S COVID-19 vaccine or a placebo. Each CDR3 is given with its conserved first and last residue. D genes are given only for firm matches. A row's size may be missing; if present it is once, few, many or a size class.

CDR3 protein | CDR3 DNA | V gene | clone size | D gene | J gene
CASSGRVGETQYF | TGTGCCAGCAGCGGGAGGGTCGGGGAGACCCAGTACTTC | TRBV9 | . | . | TRBJ2-5
CASSLLQGVGADTQYF | TGCGCCAGCAGCTTATTACAGGGTGTTGGGGCAGATACGCAGTATTTT | TRBV10-2 | . | . | TRBJ2-3
CAISDSDSLGGKLFF | TGTGCCATCAGTGACTCGGACAGCCTGGGGGGAAAACTGTTTTTT | TRBV10-3 | . | . | TRBJ1-4
CASSVGGASYNEQFF | TGTGCCAGCAGCGTAGGCGGGGCTTCCTACAATGAGCAGTTCTTC | TRBV9 | . | . | TRBJ2-1
CASSRGVQGLPLSEQFF | TGTGCCAGCAGTCGCGGCGTCCAGGGCCTCCCACTTAGCGAGCAGTTCTTC | TRBV6-6 | . | . | TRBJ2-1
CASSPRETYEQYF | TGTGCCAGCTCACCCCGGGAGACCTACGAGCAGTACTTC | TRBV18 | few | . | TRBJ2-7
CASSHKQGLGNQPQHF | TGTGCCAGCAGCCACAAACAGGGATTAGGCAATCAGCCCCAGCATTTT | TRBV5-6 | . | . | TRBJ1-5
CASSTSDGVYEQYF | TGTGCCAGCAGCACGTCCGACGGCGTCTACGAGCAGTACTTC | TRBV21-1 | . | . | TRBJ2-7
CASSEGLAGGVEQYF | TGCGCCAGCAGCGAAGGGCTAGCGGGAGGAGTCGAGCAGTACTTC | TRBV4-3 | . | TRBD2 | TRBJ2-7
CASSLFGGGSYEQYF | TGTGCCAGCAGTTTATTCGGGGGCGGCTCCTACGAGCAGTACTTC | TRBV27 | . | . | TRBJ2-7
CASSQLSSGVAYEQYF | TGTGCCAGCAGCCAACTTAGTAGCGGGGTTGCCTACGAGCAGTACTTC | TRBV14 | . | TRBD2 | TRBJ2-7
CASSYRENNEQFF | TGTGCCAGCAGTTACAGGGAAAACAATGAGCAGTTCTTC | TRBV6-2/TRBV6-3 | . | . | TRBJ2-1
CASTLGGGEGETQYF | TGTGCCAGCACCCTCGGTGGAGGGGAGGGAGAGACCCAGTACTTC | TRBV6-5 | . | TRBD2 | TRBJ2-5
CASSATGNGYTF | TGTGCCAGCAGCGCAACAGGGAATGGCTACACCTTC | TRBV9 | . | . | TRBJ1-2
CASSVRDRVSEQYF | TGCGCCAGCAGCGTCCGGGACAGGGTTAGCGAGCAGTACTTC | TRBV5-1 | few | TRBD1 | TRBJ2-7
CASAIAGQPDSQAFF | TGTGCTAGTGCTATCGCCGGACAGCCAGATTCCCAAGCTTTCTTT | TRBV12-5 | few | . | TRBJ1-1
CASSIRGYGYTF | TGTGCCAGCAGTATCAGGGGTTATGGCTACACCTTC | TRBV6-5 | . | . | TRBJ1-2
CASSLGRGEKLFF | TGTGCCAGCAGCTTAGGCAGGGGTGAAAAACTGTTTTTT | TRBV7-9 | . | . | TRBJ1-4
CASSSRDRGLYEQYF | TGTGCCAGCAGCTCCCGGGACAGGGGGCTTTACGAGCAGTACTTC | TRBV7-9 | . | TRBD1 | TRBJ2-7
CASSSVTGPPNYGYTF | TGTGCCAGCAGCTCCGTAACAGGACCACCCAACTATGGCTACACCTTC | TRBV7-9 | . | . | TRBJ1-2
CASSLVSGSTDTQYF | TGTGCCAGCAGCTTAGTCAGCGGGAGCACAGATACGCAGTATTTT | TRBV7-9 | . | . | TRBJ2-3
CASSLGGINQPQHF | TGTGCCAGCAGTTTAGGAGGGATCAATCAGCCCCAGCATTTT | TRBV28 | . | . | TRBJ1-5
CASSLTGTGVREQYF | TGTGCCAGCAGCTTAACCGGGACAGGGGTTCGGGAGCAGTACTTC | TRBV5-4 | . | TRBD1 | TRBJ2-7
CASSYSRGHEQYF | TGTGCCAGCAGTTACTCGAGGGGGCACGAGCAGTACTTC | TRBV6-2/TRBV6-3 | . | TRBD1 | TRBJ2-7
CASSWGRGSYEQYF | TGTGCCAGTAGCTGGGGGAGGGGGTCCTACGAGCAGTACTTC | TRBV19 | . | . | TRBJ2-7
CASSSLTSGSGETQYF | TGTGCCAGCAGTTCCTTAACTAGCGGGAGTGGCGAGACCCAGTACTTC | TRBV6-2/TRBV6-3 | . | TRBD2 | TRBJ2-5
CASSGSAANNEQFF | TGTGCCAGCAGCGGGTCGGCGGCAAACAATGAGCAGTTCTTC | TRBV9 | . | . | TRBJ2-1
CASSLGGANTEAFF | TGCGCCAGCAGCTTGGGGGGCGCGAACACTGAAGCTTTCTTT | TRBV5-1 | . | . | TRBJ1-1
CASSEGTSGSESSYNEQFF | TGTGCCAGCAGTGAAGGGACTAGCGGGAGTGAGAGTTCCTACAATGAGCAGTTCTTC | TRBV2 | . | TRBD2 | TRBJ2-1
CASSEPRLAKNIQYF | TGTGCCAGCAGTGAACCGAGACTAGCCAAAAACATTCAGTACTTC | TRBV2 | . | . | TRBJ2-4
CASSAGQAEQYF | TGTGCCAGCAGTGCCGGACAGGCTGAGCAGTACTTC | TRBV12-3/TRBV12-4 | once | TRBD1 | TRBJ2-7
CASSYLGYTGELFF | TGTGCCAGCAGTTACTTGGGATACACCGGGGAGCTGTTTTTT | TRBV6-5 | . | . | TRBJ2-2
CASSFGPSLEQFF | TGTGCCAGCAGTTTCGGACCCTCCCTTGAGCAGTTCTTC | TRBV27 | . | . | TRBJ2-1
CASSFGTSARGQYF | TGTGCCAGCAGCTTCGGGACTAGCGCCAGGGGGCAGTACTTC | TRBV7-9 | . | TRBD2 | TRBJ2-7
CASSQEGSTEAFF | TGTGCCAGCAGCCAAGAAGGCAGCACTGAAGCTTTCTTT | TRBV3-1/TRBV3-2 | . | . | TRBJ1-1
CASSQDRGNYEQYF | TGCGCCAGCAGCCAAGATAGAGGTAACTACGAGCAGTACTTC | TRBV4-3 | . | . | TRBJ2-7